These T cell receptor beta chains were read from a single sample in a study of identical twins. TCRdb processed the 5' RACE reads anew with MiXCR; each CDR3 protein has one entry. Here the sample spans around 300,000 distinct CDR3 sequences, roughly 8.6% being singletons. These same records also appear under a second study, on yellow fever vaccine responses in identical twins.

Source material: memory (CD45RO+) T cells sorted from blood. These receptors all stem from a young woman in good health. CDR3s include the opening cysteine and the closing phenylalanine or tryptophan. The D gene is left open where the match is weak. Not every row has a clone size; where given, it reads once, few, many or a size class.

D: .; J: TRBJ2-1; V: TRBV7-9; size: many; CDR3: CASSLLSSDYNEQFF; DNA: TGTGCCAGCAGCTTACTTAGTAGCGACTACAATGAGCAGTTCTTC
D: .; J: TRBJ2-3; V: TRBV5-5; size: few; CDR3: CASSTAPGATDTQYF; DNA: TGTGCCAGCAGCACCGCCCCAGGGGCCACAGATACGCAGTATTTT
D: TRBD2; J: TRBJ2-5; V: TRBV20-1; size: .; CDR3: CSARGPGRGETQYF; DNA: TGCAGTGCTAGAGGGCCAGGGAGGGGTGAGACCCAGTACTTC
D: TRBD2; J: TRBJ2-2; V: TRBV7-8; size: few; CDR3: CASSLVSSGRVGTGELFF; DNA: TGTGCCAGCAGCTTAGTATCTAGCGGGAGGGTTGGCACCGGGGAGCTGTTTTTT
D: TRBD1; J: TRBJ1-1; V: TRBV19; size: few; CDR3: CASRGQGGGTEAFF; DNA: TGTGCCAGTAGAGGACAGGGAGGAGGCACTGAAGCTTTCTTT
D: .; J: TRBJ1-3; V: TRBV6-1; size: .; CDR3: CASSESEKAVRYF; DNA: TGTGCCAGCAGTGAATCGGAGAAGGCCGTCCGTTATTTT
D: TRBD1; J: TRBJ2-7; V: TRBV12-3/TRBV12-4; size: many; CDR3: CASSSSKTGTEQYF; DNA: TGTGCCAGCAGTTCCTCTAAGACAGGGACCGAGCAGTACTTC
D: .; J: TRBJ1-1; V: TRBV29-1; size: .; CDR3: CSVGGGQWNTEAFF; DNA: TGCAGCGTGGGGGGTGGACAGTGGAACACTGAAGCTTTCTTT
D: TRBD1; J: TRBJ1-2; V: TRBV12-5; size: many; CDR3: CASGLVPPPTGEGYTF; DNA: TGTGCTAGTGGTTTGGTACCCCCCCCGACAGGGGAGGGCTACACCTTC
D: TRBD2; J: TRBJ2-7; V: TRBV20-1; size: many; CDR3: CSAHNSGKGYEQYF; DNA: TGCAGTGCGCATAATAGCGGGAAAGGCTACGAGCAGTACTTC
D: .; J: TRBJ2-2; V: TRBV12-3/TRBV12-4; size: .; CDR3: CACCFPAFDATVDTGELFF; DNA: TGTGCCTGCTGTTTTCCAGCTTTCGACGCTACTGTGGACACCGGGGAGCTGTTTTTT
D: TRBD2; J: TRBJ2-1; V: TRBV20-1; size: .; CDR3: CCARDLASGPYNEQFF; DNA: TGCTGTGCTAGAGATCTGGCTAGCGGGCCCTACAATGAGCAGTTCTTC
D: TRBD1; J: TRBJ1-6; V: TRBV28; size: .; CDR3: CASSGTVDNSPLHF; DNA: TGTGCCAGCAGTGGGACAGTTGATAATTCACCCCTCCACTTT
D: .; J: TRBJ1-3; V: TRBV12-3/TRBV12-4; size: many; CDR3: CASKLMSSGNTIYF; DNA: TGTGCCAGCAAGCTGATGAGCTCTGGAAACACCATATATTTT
D: TRBD1; J: TRBJ1-2; V: TRBV27; size: .; CDR3: CASSRQGAWAYGYTF; DNA: TGTGCCAGCAGTCGACAGGGGGCGTGGGCCTATGGCTACACCTTC
D: .; J: TRBJ2-2; V: TRBV12-3/TRBV12-4; size: many; CDR3: CASSGYRDSWRTGELFF; DNA: TGTGCCAGCAGCGGTTACCGGGACTCTTGGCGCACCGGGGAGCTGTTTTTT
D: TRBD2; J: TRBJ2-1; V: TRBV6-4; size: many; CDR3: CASSERLAGVDEQFF; DNA: TGTGCCAGCAGTGAAAGACTAGCGGGAGTAGATGAGCAGTTCTTC
D: TRBD2; J: TRBJ2-1; V: TRBV6-2/TRBV6-3; size: many; CDR3: CATLPPGGYRKPISYNEQFF; DNA: TGTGCCACCCTACCCCCGGGGGGGTATCGCAAACCTATCTCCTACAATGAGCAGTTCTTC
D: .; J: TRBJ2-3; V: TRBV5-1; size: few; CDR3: CASSPTAGPGTDTQYF; DNA: TGCGCCAGCAGCCCCACTGCAGGGCCGGGGACAGATACGCAGTATTTT
D: .; J: TRBJ2-5; V: TRBV2; size: many; CDR3: CASSEEVGKETQYF; DNA: TGTGCCAGCAGTGAAGAAGTAGGGAAGGAGACCCAGTACTTC
D: .; J: TRBJ2-5; V: TRBV18; size: many; CDR3: CASSRELYQETQYF; DNA: TGTGCCAGCTCGCGTGAGTTGTACCAAGAGACCCAGTACTTC
D: .; J: TRBJ2-1; V: TRBV5-1; size: many; CDR3: CASSLGASYNEQFF; DNA: TGCGCCAGCAGCTTGGGAGCGTCCTACAATGAGCAGTTCTTC
D: TRBD1; J: TRBJ1-5; V: TRBV6-5; size: few; CDR3: CASSHPSGRGNQPQHF; DNA: TGTGCCAGCAGTCACCCCTCCGGCAGGGGGAATCAGCCCCAGCATTTT
D: .; J: TRBJ2-3; V: TRBV6-2/TRBV6-3; size: few; CDR3: CASSFLGPPTDTQYF; DNA: TGTGCCAGCAGTTTTTTGGGGCCACCTACAGATACGCAGTATTTT
D: TRBD1; J: TRBJ2-7; V: TRBV7-9; size: .; CDR3: CASSQRTGGSAYEQYF; DNA: TGTGCCAGCAGCCAACGGACAGGGGGCTCTGCCTACGAGCAGTACTTC
D: TRBD2; J: TRBJ2-2; V: TRBV2; size: few; CDR3: CASSDGLAGVTGELFF; DNA: TGTGCCAGCAGTGATGGACTAGCGGGAGTTACCGGGGAGCTGTTTTTT
D: TRBD2; J: TRBJ2-1; V: TRBV27; size: many; CDR3: CASSLRAGGPLSYNEQFF; DNA: TGTGCCAGCAGTTTACGCGCGGGGGGCCCCCTCTCCTACAATGAGCAGTTCTTC
D: .; J: TRBJ1-5; V: TRBV20-1; size: few; CDR3: CSARDGTATSYQPQHF; DNA: TGCAGTGCTAGAGACGGGACGGCAACTTCCTATCAGCCCCAGCATTTT
D: .; J: TRBJ2-4; V: TRBV7-2; size: .; CDR3: CATSLPGGVKNIQYF; DNA: TGTGCCACCAGCCTCCCCGGGGGCGTCAAAAACATTCAGTACTTC
D: .; J: TRBJ1-6; V: TRBV20-1; size: few; CDR3: CSARDVVNNSPLHF; DNA: TGCAGTGCTAGAGATGTTGTGAACAATTCACCCCTCCACTTT
D: TRBD1; J: TRBJ1-2; V: TRBV9; size: many; CDR3: CASGAGTGFPNYGYTF; DNA: TGTGCCAGCGGGGCCGGGACAGGTTTTCCTAACTATGGCTACACCTTC
D: .; J: TRBJ1-4; V: TRBV10-3; size: .; CDR3: CAISESSADEKLFF; DNA: TGTGCCATCAGTGAGTCTTCCGCGGATGAAAAACTGTTTTTT
D: .; J: TRBJ1-4; V: TRBV7-2; size: many; CDR3: CASSLGPIVGELFF; DNA: TGTGCCAGCAGCTTAGGACCGATAGTAGGGGAACTGTTTTTT
D: TRBD1; J: TRBJ1-2; V: TRBV11-2; size: .; CDR3: CASSTRTGGYGYTF; DNA: TGTGCCAGCAGCACACGGACAGGGGGCTATGGCTACACCTTC
D: TRBD1; J: TRBJ2-1; V: TRBV12-3/TRBV12-4; size: many; CDR3: CASSRDRRAFF; DNA: TGTGCCAGCAGCCGGGACAGAAGGGCGTTCTTC
D: .; J: TRBJ2-3; V: TRBV5-1; size: many; CDR3: CASRAGSPTDTQYF; DNA: TGCGCCAGCAGGGCGGGGTCCCCCACAGATACGCAGTATTTT
D: .; J: TRBJ2-2; V: TRBV24-1; size: .; CDR3: CATSDFAGVGTGELFF; DNA: TGTGCCACCAGTGATTTTGCAGGGGTCGGCACCGGGGAGCTGTTTTTT
D: .; J: TRBJ2-1; V: TRBV15; size: .; CDR3: CATSTDRGHKSSYNEQFF; DNA: TGTGCCACCAGCACAGATCGGGGACACAAGAGCTCCTACAATGAGCAGTTCTTC
D: TRBD1; J: TRBJ1-2; V: TRBV11-2; size: many; CDR3: CASSSDRGGGYTF; DNA: TGTGCCAGCAGCTCGGACAGGGGAGGCGGCTACACCTTC
D: .; J: TRBJ1-1; V: TRBV28; size: many; CDR3: CASTPGGGTEAFF; DNA: TGTGCCAGCACCCCGGGTGGGGGCACTGAAGCTTTCTTT
D: TRBD1; J: TRBJ2-6; V: TRBV19; size: few; CDR3: CASSGTGASGANVLTF; DNA: TGTGCCAGTTCCGGGACAGGGGCTTCTGGGGCCAACGTCCTGACTTTC
D: TRBD2; J: TRBJ2-5; V: TRBV6-1; size: .; CDR3: CASSPREGWETQYF; DNA: TGTGCCAGCAGCCCACGGGAGGGCTGGGAGACCCAGTACTTC